This T cell receptor (beta chain) came from a study of T cells in Graves' hyperthyroidism and ophthalmopathy (dated by TCRdb to about 2019). With regard to the full study: Peripheral blood was sampled at the time of initial diagnosis, prior to any treatment. In several Graves' hyperthyroidism patients, the study also compared T-cell repertoires from thyroid tissue with T-cell repertoires from blood. According to the paper, TCR Vbeta CDR3 sequencing was carried out on 120 to 150 peripheral blood samples, which came from fewer than 50 ophthalmopathy, 75 or so hyperthyroidism and about 17 progressor patients. After blood sampling, hyperthyroidism patients were treated with methimazole at a starting dose of 30 mg daily, and ophthalmopathy patients were treated with high-dose intravenous methylprednisolone. The approximately 98 discovery patients were randomly divided into training and test sets at a 7:3 ratio. Whether ophthalmopathy could be predicted prospectively was tested in an independent validation cohort made up of about 18 hyperthyroidism patients plus 17 patients who later progressed to ophthalmopathy. To identify TCR V-J signatures that set the groups apart, the researchers used a discovery cohort of approximately 98 patients, made up of 40 to 45 with Graves' ophthalmopathy and 57 with stable Graves' hyperthyroidism.

V is pared back by 4 bases and J by 4 bases, with 12 bases lying between the germline termini. Including the terminal cysteine and phenylalanine, the CDR3 comprises 14 residues. The CDR3 DNA has 42 bases and is translated from base 1. CDR1 and CDR2 (SGHRS, YFSETQ) derive from the germline V gene. Results the study describes overall, beyond this receptor: Blood samples also contained most of the expanded thyroid clonotypes (frequency above 0.001), which suggests that blood repertoires may reflect thyroid immune responses. During validation, the model predicted progression to ophthalmopathy a median of around 7 months ahead of onset, with around 65% sensitivity and 72% to 85% specificity. A 13 V-J signature model separated ophthalmopathy from stable hyperthyroidism, with about 90% sensitivity and about 81% specificity in cross-validation and 80%/75% in testing. Sample size was not statistically predetermined, and blinding of investigators to group allocation was not performed.

With respect to this clonotype: Its antigen is not yet known. No base quality values were provided; no much bigger clone lies one nucleotide off.

TCR beta CDR3 regions were amplified from RNA transcripts. For the first round of RT-PCR on the TCR CDR3, the HTBI primer set was used together with the Qiagen OneStep RT-PCR kit. Libraries were constructed in a second round of multiplex PCR, after which size selection and purification were carried out. Libraries were sequenced paired-end with 100 bp reads on an Illumina HiSeq2000. The authors' analysis ran thus. SOAPnuke was used to process the raw data, removing reads that contained adapters or uncalled bases, had a mean Phred below 15, or lacked an exact match to the constant primer or identifier. High-quality paired reads were merged using COPE v1.2.5, and each unique nucleotide sequence was defined as a clonotype. MiTCR v1.1 was used to align the clonotypes against IMGT TRBV, TRBD and TRBJ reference segments. Analysis was restricted to V-J combinations with a frequency above 0.0001, which covered 99.2% of repertoires. The TCS score was defined as F50 (clonal expansion) divided by E x V (chaos), with BLOSUM62-based TCRdist calculated between CDR3 peptides within each V-J. Welch's t-statistics and random forest reduced around 510 V-J features to under 15, which were used in a naive Bayes classifier (R e1071). The public reads were reprocessed in TCRdb via fastp at Q25 and MiXCR, keeping in-frame beta chains. Rows merge per CDR3 protein into single entries with the most common DNA and genes. TCRdb assigned the V and J calls; the authors' analysis was not used. This sample lists under 400,000 distinct CDR3 sequences; about 13% were detected once. Roughly 9.2% of the sample belongs to the ten largest clones.

Stable Graves' hyperthyroidism was defined as no progression to ophthalmopathy during 18 months of follow-up. The hyperthyroidism patients were between 18 and 65 years old and newly diagnosed, with a disease duration of less than 2 months. Any patient with an uncontrolled infection, another autoimmune disease, pregnancy or lactation was excluded. Clinical symptoms, serum thyroxine and TRAb, thyroid ultrasound, and orbital computed tomography formed the basis for the diagnoses. PBMCs were separated from under 12 ml of fresh peripheral blood using Ficoll-Paque density gradient centrifugation. Total RNA was extracted with Trizol reagent, and quality was checked on an Agilent 2100 Bioanalyzer.

Sequences were obtained from blood. This receptor was taken from a woman aged 18 to 35 with Graves' hyperthyroidism. This receptor chain uses TRBV5-1 and TRBJ1-3; no D segment can be confidently identified. The nucleotide sequence reads as follows: TGCGCCAGCAGCCCGGACGGACTGGGAAACACCATATATTTT. Its amino acids are CASSPDGLGNTIYF.